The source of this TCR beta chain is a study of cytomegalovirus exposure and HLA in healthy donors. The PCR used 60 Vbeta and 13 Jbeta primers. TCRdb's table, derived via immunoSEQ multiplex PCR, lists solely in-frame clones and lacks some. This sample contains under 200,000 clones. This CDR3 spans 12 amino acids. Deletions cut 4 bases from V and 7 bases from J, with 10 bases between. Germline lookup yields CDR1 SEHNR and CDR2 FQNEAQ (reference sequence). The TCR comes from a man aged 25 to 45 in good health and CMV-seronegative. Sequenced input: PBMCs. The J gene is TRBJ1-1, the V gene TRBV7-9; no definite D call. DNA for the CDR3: TGTGCCAGCAGCTCGGGAGGAGATGAAGCTTTCTTT. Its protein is CASSSGGDEAFF.